The 7 T cell receptor beta chains listed next were all sequenced from one sample in a study of shared clonotypes between healthy human individuals (dated by TCRdb to the early 2020s). The library was made by the immunoSEQ multiplex PCR assay. TCRdb holds this immuneACCESS table with in-frame rearrangements only. Some clones are missing; in checked studies, unresolved V genes explain under half, and the rest has no known cause. The sample table lists approximately 740,000 clones, about 92% of them with a count of one. The ten largest clones capture 24% of the sample. CD8 naive samples consisted of CD45RO-negative cells that were positively selected for CCR7, yielding a CD45RA+CCR7+ population without TemRA cells. Sequenced material: naive CD8+ T cells sorted from blood. Per the publication, the cell subset or site label means: CD45RA+CCR7+. These receptors were collected from a man aged 25 to 45 in good health.

The CDR3: CASSPWTLTKDYEQYF. CDR3 DNA sequence: TGTGCCAGCTCACCTTGGACGTTAACTAAGGACTACGAGCAGTACTTC. V is TRBV18 and J is TRBJ2-7, with D unresolved. V lost 3 bases, J lost 3 bases, and 18 bases lay in between. CDR3 length: 16 amino acids. CDR1 and CDR2 from the germline V gene are KGHSH and LQKENI.

The genes are TRBV7-9 and TRBJ1-2; maybe TRBD1 (6 bases). CDR3 length: 15 amino acids. Trimming cost V 5 bases and J 3 bases, with 16 bases left between them. CDR1 SEHNR and CDR2 FQNEAQ come from the germline V gene (reference sequence). The CDR3 DNA is TGTGCCAGCAGCCCCGGGGGCAATCCCCACTATGGCTACACCTTC. It codes for CASSPGGNPHYGYTF. The whole variable domain, filled in from reference TRBV7-9 and TRBJ1-2, reads DTGVSQNPRHKITKRGQNVTFRCDPISEHNRLYWYRQTLGQGPEFLTYFQNEAQLEKSRLLSDRFSAERPKGSFSTLEIQRTEQGDSAMYLCASSPGGNPHYGYTFGSGTRLTVV.

The rearrangement links TRBV10-3 to TRBJ2-1; possibly TRBD1 for D (5 bases). The CDR3 is 14 residues long. Looked up from germline, CDR1 is ENHRY and CDR2 is SYGVKD. The V and J ends lost 3 bases and 5 bases respectively, with 11 bases between them. The CDR3 protein is CAISDWTKNNEQFF. CDR3 nucleotide sequence: TGTGCCATCAGTGACTGGACAAAAAACAATGAGCAGTTCTTC.

V gene TRBV29-1 combines with J gene TRBJ2-3, with D hard to call. Trimming cost V 4 bases and J 2 bases, with 4 bases left between them. In germline, CDR1 is SQVTM, CDR2 ANQGSEA. This CDR3 comprises 11 residues. CDR3 sequence (DNA): TGCAGCGTTGGCCCCACAGATACGCAGTATTTT. Translation: CSVGPTDTQYF.

The CDR3 sequence: CASSLSGARNYGYTF. For the CDR3, the DNA is TGTGCCAGCAGCTTATCAGGGGCGCGTAACTATGGCTACACCTTC. The chain combines TRBV7-9 with TRBJ1-2, with D possibly being TRBD1 (6 bases). Germline V lookup: CDR1 SEHNR, CDR2 FQNEAQ (reference sequence). The V end lost 2 bases, the J end lost 1 base, and 11 bases lay between the germline ends. The CDR3 runs 15 residues. The full variable domain, rest sourced from reference TRBV7-9 and TRBJ1-2, is DTGVSQNPRHKITKRGQNVTFRCDPISEHNRLYWYRQTLGQGPEFLTYFQNEAQLEKSRLLSDRFSAERPKGSFSTLEIQRTEQGDSAMYLCASSLSGARNYGYTFGSGTRLTVV.

The chain carries TRBV10-2 and TRBJ2-7; TRBD2 matches at 8 bases. The CDR3 has 17 residues. Germline V gives CDR1 WSHSY, CDR2 SAAADI. V dropped 3 bases and J dropped 5; count of bases not matched to a gene: 15. CDR3 coding DNA: TGCGCCAGCAGTGATCTGTTGGGGGCCGCGGGAGGTGACGAGCAGTACTTC. Translation gives CASSDLLGAAGGDEQYF.

This chain links TRBV27 with TRBJ1-5, with 8 bases identical to TRBD1. J was trimmed by 4 bases and V by 6 bases; bases with no gene match: 8. Germline V gene sequence: CDR1 MNHEY, CDR2 SMNVEV (reference sequence). The CDR3 is 15 amino acids. In nucleotides, the CDR3 is TGTGCCAGCAGACCCTGGACAGGGAGAAATCAGCCCCAGCATTTT. As protein: CASRPWTGRNQPQHF.